One and the same sample provided the 31 T cell receptor beta chains below, sequenced in a study of T cells in localized non-small cell lung cancer. Clones were sequenced by immunoSEQ multiplex PCR, and TCRdb holds only the in-frame ones, with some missing. The sample records some 2,000 clones, roughly 29% being singletons. The sequences come from normal lung tissue next to the tumor, collected before any cancer treatment. Receptors originate from a female donor over 55 with stage I lung adenocarcinoma.

This clone counts as medium-sized. The CDR3 DNA is TGTGCCAGCAGCCAACAAGGGGGTGTAGGGGGCACCGGGGAGCTGTTTTTT. Residues: CASSQQGGVGGTGELFF. V is TRBV11-3 and J is TRBJ2-2; maybe TRBD1 (6 bases). The germline gives CDR1 SGHNT, CDR2 YENEEA. This CDR3 is 17 amino acids long. V dropped 5 bases and J dropped 4 bases, with 20 bases sitting between them.

The CDR3 DNA is TGCGCCAGCAGCTTCCTGGACTCCGACGATGAGCAGTTCTTC. Residues: CASSFLDSDDEQFF. The V gene is TRBV4-1, the J gene TRBJ2-1; a weak D match, TRBD2 (5 bases). There are 14 residues in the CDR3. Germline loops: CDR1 MGHRA, CDR2 YSYEKL. Trimming removed 5 bases from V and 8 bases from J, with 16 bases in between.

The genes are TRBV6-8 and TRBJ2-1, with a weak D call TRBD2 (7 bases). The CDR3 runs 14 residues. Between the trimmed V and J ends, which lost 2 bases and 7 bases, there was a span of 12 bases. Germline V gives CDR1 MNHGY, CDR2 SAAAGT. DNA of the CDR3: TGTGCCAGCAGTTACGGGGGAGGGGGGAATGAGCAGTTCTTC. This codes for CASSYGGGGNEQFF.

CDR3 DNA: TGTGCCAGCACGCCAGAACAGGGTATCGACAATGAGCAGTTCTTC. It yields the protein CASTPEQGIDNEQFF. The chain is built from TRBV6-8 and TRBJ2-1; a weak D match, TRBD1 (6 bases). CDR3 length equals 15 residues. From germline, CDR1 is MNHGY and CDR2 SAAAGT. Trimming took off 7 bases at V and 5 bases at J, with 18 bases between the two ends.

The chain recombines TRBV5-1 with TRBJ2-1; TRBD2 aligns across 10 bases. The V and J ends lost 4 bases and 4 bases, in that order; junction bases with no gene match: 8. Looked up from germline, CDR1 is SGHRS and CDR2 is YFSETQ. The CDR3 extends over 16 amino acids. CDR3 in DNA: TGCGCCAGCAGCCCCGGCGGACTAGCGGCTTACAATGAGCAGTTCTTC. As protein: CASSPGGLAAYNEQFF.

A few counts support this clone. This chain joins TRBV4-1 and TRBJ1-2; D unresolved. The CDR3 sequence is 16 residues long. Trimming cost V 0 bases and J 3 bases, with 14 bases left between them. In germline, CDR1 is MGHRA, CDR2 YSYEKL. CDR3 sequence: CASSQDDDHGDYGYTF. The CDR3 DNA follows: TGCGCCAGCAGCCAAGATGATGACCACGGGGACTATGGCTACACCTTC.

This clone has only a few counts. This chain joins TRBV6-8 and TRBJ1-3; D is unclear. V was cut by 6 bases and J by 2 bases, with 14 bases left in between. Per the germline V gene, CDR1 is MNHGY and CDR2 is SAAAGT. The CDR3 loop spans 15 amino acids. As DNA, the CDR3 is TGTGCCAGCAGGACAACGGGGTTAACTGGAAACACCATATATTTT. Translated, it gives CASRTTGLTGNTIYF.

This clone showed up just a few times. CDR3 amino acids: CASSLEEGGTSYEQYF. For the CDR3, the DNA is TGTGCCAGCAGCTTAGAGGAAGGGGGAACCTCCTACGAGCAGTACTTC. The chain carries TRBV11-3 and TRBJ2-7, with TRBD1 as a possible D gene (6 bases). Germline CDR1 reads SGHNT; CDR2 reads YENEEA. The CDR3 is 16 amino acids. Trimming left V 0 bases short and J 0 bases short, with 12 bases between.

J is TRBJ1-4 and V is TRBV19; a weak D match, TRBD1 (5 bases). Between the trimmed V and J ends, which lost 3 bases and 4 bases, there was a span of 9 bases. CDR3 length: 14 amino acids. Germline V gene sequence: CDR1 LNHDA, CDR2 SQIVND (reference sequence). CDR3 in amino acids: CASSIRQGNEKLFF. In DNA form, the CDR3 reads TGTGCCAGTAGTATTCGTCAGGGTAATGAAAAACTGTTTTTT.

V and J are TRBV19 and TRBJ2-3; D gene unclear. This CDR3 has 18 residues. V was trimmed by 0 bases and J by 0 bases, leaving 16 bases between them. The V gene's germline CDR1 is LNHDA and CDR2 SQIVND (reference sequence). CDR3 sequence reads: CASSIEPPGRTSTDTQYF. The CDR3 DNA is TGTGCCAGTAGTATAGAACCCCCTGGGCGCACTAGCACAGATACGCAGTATTTT.

Only one count was recorded for this clone. The chain combines TRBV29-1 with TRBJ2-5, with D possibly matching TRBD2 (6 bases). Germline lookup yields CDR1 SQVTM and CDR2 ANQGSEA. This CDR3 contains 15 residues. With 4 bases removed from V and 1 base from J, the gap between germline ends came to 16 bases. The CDR3 reads CSVGVVSGLQETQYF. The CDR3 DNA reads TGCAGCGTTGGAGTCGTCTCGGGACTCCAAGAGACCCAGTACTTC.

V gene TRBV18 combines with J gene TRBJ1-1; 8 bases match TRBD1. J was trimmed by 4 bases and V by 3 bases; bases with no gene match: 7. CDR1 and CDR2 (germline): KGHSH, LQKENI. The CDR3 spans 15 residues. CDR3 nucleotide sequence: TGTGCCAGCTCACCCGGGACAGGTAGGGGCACTGAAGCTTTCTTT. Translation gives CASSPGTGRGTEAFF.

By proportion, this clone is large. This chain uses TRBV15 with TRBJ1-1; D not resolved. Germline CDR1 and CDR2: LNHNV and YYDKDF (reference sequence). The CDR3 covers 16 residues. Between the trimmed V and J ends, which lost 0 bases and 0 bases, there was a span of 11 bases. The CDR3 here is CATSRDQNAMNTEAFF. The CDR3 region has the DNA TGTGCCACCAGCAGAGATCAAAATGCCATGAACACTGAAGCTTTCTTT.

This rearrangement joins TRBV11-3 to TRBJ1-3, with unresolved D. Trimming shortened V by 0 bases and J by 14 bases, and 17 bases separated the two germline ends. The CDR3 extends over 14 amino acids. CDR1 and CDR2 (germline): SGHNT, YENEEA. The DNA for the CDR3 is TGTGCCAGCAGCTTAGACGACTTTCGGGGTCATTTATATTTT. As protein: CASSLDDFRGHLYF.

This clone appeared a few times. The genes are TRBV15 and TRBJ1-1; TRBD1 agrees at 7 bases. Germline lookup yields CDR1 LNHNV and CDR2 YYDKDF (reference sequence). V lost 3 bases and J lost 1; bases outside the gene matches: 5. There are 15 residues in the CDR3. The CDR3 DNA follows: TGTGCCACCAGCAGGGGAGGACAGGCGAACACTGAAGCTTTCTTT. This encodes CATSRGGQANTEAFF.

This clone was seen more than once but under ten times. The chain employs TRBV9 and TRBJ2-3, with 13 bases lining up with TRBD2. Losses at the gene ends were 1 base for V and 1 base for J; bases not matched to a gene: 6. Germline CDR1 and CDR2: SGDLS and YYNGEE. The CDR3 sequence is 18 residues long. CDR3 protein: CASSVWTSGRDGTDTQYF. CDR3 coding DNA: TGTGCCAGCAGCGTATGGACTAGCGGGAGAGATGGCACAGATACGCAGTATTTT.

The chain couples TRBV28 to TRBJ2-7; D is perhaps TRBD1 or TRBD2 (5 bases each). Between the trimmed V and J ends, which lost 4 bases and 1 base, there was a span of 11 bases. The germline V gene encodes CDR1 MDHEN and CDR2 SYDVKM. This CDR3 is 14 amino acids long. The CDR3 protein is CASSSGTESYEQYF. In DNA, the CDR3 is TGTGCCAGCAGTTCCGGGACGGAATCCTACGAGCAGTACTTC.

This clone was found a few times. The chain couples TRBV28 to TRBJ2-5; D not certain. The CDR3 extends over 12 amino acids. The V gene's germline CDR1 is MDHEN and CDR2 SYDVKM. Trimming shortened V by 8 bases and J by 0 bases, and 7 bases separated the two germline ends. This CDR3 is CASVSDQETQYF. CDR3 DNA: TGTGCCAGCGTAAGCGACCAAGAGACCCAGTACTTC.

The V gene is TRBV11-3, the J gene TRBJ2-2, with 7 bases lining up with TRBD2. In germline, CDR1 is SGHNT, CDR2 YENEEA. V was pared by 6 bases and J by 5 bases, with 15 bases of the junction left unmatched. The CDR3 has 17 amino acids. The CDR3 loop reads CASSRASSGDITGELFF. CDR3 in DNA: TGTGCCAGCAGTAGGGCCTCTAGCGGAGACATAACCGGGGAGCTGTTTTTT.

In this sample, this clone turned up a few times. The V and J genes are TRBV28 and TRBJ1-2; possibly TRBD1 for D (5 bases). CDR1 is MDHEN, CDR2 SYDVKM, per germline. The CDR3 is 15 amino acids. The V and J ends lost 2 bases and 4 bases respectively, with 14 bases between them. In nucleotides, the CDR3 is TGTGCCAGCAGTTTAGCGACAGCCGACGGCTATGGCTACACCTTC. Amino acid sequence: CASSLATADGYGYTF.

The rearrangement uses TRBV30 and TRBJ1-3; TRBD1 might be the D (6 bases). Germline assignment: CDR1 GTSNPN and CDR2 SVGIG (reference sequence). This CDR3 spans 16 amino acids. Trimming left V 3 bases short and J 2 bases short, with 17 bases between. The CDR3 spells CAWSSDRGFTGNTIYF. As DNA, the CDR3 is TGTGCCTGGAGCTCGGATAGGGGGTTTACTGGAAACACCATATATTTT.

This clone was detected only a few times. The chain couples TRBV29-1 to TRBJ1-1, with D hard to call. Trimming removed 8 bases from V and 0 bases from J, with 13 bases in between. This CDR3 comprises 13 residues. Germline CDR1 is SQVTM and CDR2 is ANQGSEA. The CDR3 nucleotides are TGCAGCTCGGAGGTCAATATGAACACTGAAGCTTTCTTT. This translates into CSSEVNMNTEAFF.

This clone occurred a few times. The genes are TRBV6-8 and TRBJ1-4; D is uncertain. The CDR3 spans 14 residues. The germline V and J ends were trimmed by 6 bases and 2 bases, with 10 bases remaining between them. CDR1 is MNHGY, CDR2 SAAAGT, per germline. The CDR3 here is CASRTIGTNEKLFF. CDR3 coding DNA: TGTGCCAGCAGGACCATAGGGACTAATGAAAAACTGTTTTTT.

By its share, this clone is large (0.1 to 1%). The chain uses TRBV28 and TRBJ1-1; perhaps TRBD1 as D (5 bases). V shed 5 bases and J shed 5 bases, with 15 bases lying between them. Germline CDR1 reads MDHEN; CDR2 reads SYDVKM. The CDR3 has 14 amino acids. CDR3 in DNA: TGTGCCAGCAGTGAGGCCCAGGGCAAAACTGAAGCTTTCTTT. As protein: CASSEAQGKTEAFF.

The chain employs TRBV30 and TRBJ2-1, with D maybe TRBD2 (7 bases). CDR1 is GTSNPN, CDR2 SVGIG, per germline (reference sequence). Trimming cost V 3 bases and J 7 bases, with 19 bases left between them. The CDR3 length is 15 residues. The CDR3 DNA follows: TGTGCCTGGAGCCCCAAAGGGGGGGACCGGAATGAGCAGTTCTTC. As protein: CAWSPKGGDRNEQFF.

This clone showed up just once. V is TRBV28 and J is TRBJ1-3; no clear D. Trimming left V 7 bases short and J 7 bases short, with 14 bases between. The CDR3 sequence is 13 residues long. CDR1 is MDHEN, CDR2 SYDVKM, per germline. The CDR3 DNA sequence: TGTGCCAGCACCCCCCTGGAGAGTAACACCATATATTTT. Its protein product is CASTPLESNTIYF.

This clone has just a few counts. The chain couples TRBV6-7 to TRBJ1-4; D uncertain. TRBV6-7 is classed as an ORF, of uncertain function. The CDR3 covers 14 residues. V gave up 4 bases and J gave up 0 bases, with 6 bases separating them. CDR3 protein: CASSSPATNEKLFF. The DNA of the CDR3 is TGTGCCAGCAGTTCACCCGCAACTAATGAAAAACTGTTTTTT.

The rearrangement joins TRBV14 to TRBJ2-6, with 11 bases lining up with TRBD2. Germline-derived CDR1 and CDR2 are SGHDN and FVKESK. The junction had 4 bases not matched to a gene; V was cut back by 6 bases and J by 0 bases. The CDR3 has 17 amino acids. The CDR3 loop reads CASSRLAGSSGANVLTF. The CDR3 DNA reads as TGTGCCAGCAGTAGACTAGCGGGGAGCTCTGGGGCCAACGTCCTGACTTTC.

In its sample, this clone was seen once. This chain joins TRBV5-1 and TRBJ2-1, with D unclear. Germline V gives CDR1 SGHRS, CDR2 YFSETQ. V was trimmed by 0 bases and J by 3 bases, leaving 7 bases between them. This CDR3 contains 14 residues. CDR3 loop: CASSLDRYYNEQFF. The CDR3 DNA is TGCGCCAGCAGCTTGGACCGTTACTACAATGAGCAGTTCTTC.

This clone is large (0.1 to 1%) in the sample. The chain links TRBV11-3 to TRBJ2-2; the D gene is possibly TRBD1 (7 bases). Germline V gives CDR1 SGHNT, CDR2 YENEEA. The CDR3 length is 14 residues. The ends were cut back, 7 bases at V and 4 bases at J, with 13 bases in the middle. CDR3 protein: CASTSGGGTGELFF. In nucleotides, the CDR3 is TGTGCCAGCACTTCAGGGGGAGGCACCGGGGAGCTGTTTTTT.

The chain joins TRBV25-1 to TRBJ1-1; TRBD1 agrees at 7 bases. Germline CDR1 is MGHDK and CDR2 is SYGVNS. This CDR3 is 17 amino acids long. The trim removed 10 bases at V and 1 base at J, leaving 18 bases unmatched. Written as DNA, the CDR3 is TGTGCCAACTATACTCATATCCACAGGGGTAAGAACACTGAAGCTTTCTTT. Its protein product is CANYTHIHRGKNTEAFF.